This T cell receptor (beta chain) comes out of a study of human CD8 memory T cell subsets. Germline V gene lookup returns CDR1 MDHEN and CDR2 SYDVKM. The CDR3 has 13 amino acids. TCR beta libraries were made by UMI-labeled 5' RACE. TCRdb re-called the 5' RACE reads; every CDR3 protein appears as one record, without DNA. The table for this sample gives about 18,000 distinct CDR3 sequences. Material for sequencing was CD8+ T cells from PBMCs. V gene TRBV28 combines with J gene TRBJ1-2; the D call of TRBD1 rests on TCRdb alone, since no DNA is present to check it. The TCR was taken from a human donor in good health. CDR3 residues: CASSLGTGAGYTF.